This TCR beta chain was documented in a study of shared clonotypes between healthy human individuals. CDR3 size: 14 residues. Per the germline V gene, CDR1 is MNHEY and CDR2 is SVGAGI. Trimming removed 6 bases at V and 6 bases at J, with 15 bases between. Sequencing used immunoSEQ multiplex PCR; TCRdb keeps in-frame clones, though not all of them. The sample lists about 1.1 million clones; about 72% were seen once. Material: memory CD4+ T cells from PBMCs. The subset denotes: CD45RA-negative fraction. The chain uses TRBV6-5 and TRBJ1-5, with TRBD1 as a possible D gene (5 bases). The sequence derives from a man between 18 and 35 years old in good health. Some clones in this sample may be carry-over from other donors' samples. The CDR3 coding sequence is TGTGCCAGCAGCCCCCGGGGGTTCGGTCAGCCCCAGCATTTT. Its translation is CASSPRGFGQPQHF.